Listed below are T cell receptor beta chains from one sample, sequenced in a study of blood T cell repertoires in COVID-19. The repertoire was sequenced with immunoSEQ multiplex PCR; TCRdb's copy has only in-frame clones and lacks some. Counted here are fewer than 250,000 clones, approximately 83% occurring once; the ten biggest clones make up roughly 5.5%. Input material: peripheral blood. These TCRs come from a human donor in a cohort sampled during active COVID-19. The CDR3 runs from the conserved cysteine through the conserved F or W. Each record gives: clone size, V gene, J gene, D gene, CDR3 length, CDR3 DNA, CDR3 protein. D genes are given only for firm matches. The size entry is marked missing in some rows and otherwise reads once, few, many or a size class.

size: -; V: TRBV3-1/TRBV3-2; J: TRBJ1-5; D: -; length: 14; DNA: TGTGCCAGCAGCCAAGTGGGAGGCAATCAGCCCCAGCATTTT; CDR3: CASSQVGGNQPQHF
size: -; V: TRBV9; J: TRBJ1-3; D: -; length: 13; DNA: TGTGCCAGCAGCCCGGGCTCTGGAAACACCATATATTTT; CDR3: CASSPGSGNTIYF
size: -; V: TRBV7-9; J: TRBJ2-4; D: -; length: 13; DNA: TGTGCCAGCAGCTTAGCGTATAATTCCATTCAGTACTTC; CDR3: CASSLAYNSIQYF
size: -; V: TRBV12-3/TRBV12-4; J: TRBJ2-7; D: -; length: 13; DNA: TGTGCCAGCAGTTTAAACAGGGATTACGAGCAGTACTTC; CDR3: CASSLNRDYEQYF
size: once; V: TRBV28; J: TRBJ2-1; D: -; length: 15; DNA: TGTGCCAGCAGTCCGGGGGACAGCAGATACAATGAGCAGTTCTTC; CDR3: CASSPGDSRYNEQFF
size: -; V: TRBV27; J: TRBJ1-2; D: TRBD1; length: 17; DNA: TGTGCCAGCAGCCGAAGGAGCCAGGGGGCGCGGGACTATGGCTACACCTTC; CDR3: CASSRRSQGARDYGYTF
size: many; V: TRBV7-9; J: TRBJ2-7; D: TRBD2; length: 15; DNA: TGTGCCAGCAGCTTAACTAGCGGGAGGACGGGCGAGCAGTACTTC; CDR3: CASSLTSGRTGEQYF
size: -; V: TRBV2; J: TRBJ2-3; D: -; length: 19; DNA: TGTGCCAGCAGTGAGGCCATTCCGAGGCGGTTTCGGTTCATAAATACGCAGTATTTT; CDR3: CASSEAIPRRFRFINTQYF
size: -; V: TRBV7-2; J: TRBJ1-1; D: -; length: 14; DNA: TGTGCTAGCAGCTTAGTGGGGGGAAACACTGAAGCTTTCTTT; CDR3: CASSLVGGNTEAFF
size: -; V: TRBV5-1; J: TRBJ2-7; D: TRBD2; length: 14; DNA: TGCGCCAGCAGCTTCAGGGAGGGACCCTACGAGCAGTACTTC; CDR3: CASSFREGPYEQYF
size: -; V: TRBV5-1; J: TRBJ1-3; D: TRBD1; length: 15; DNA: TGCGCCAGCAGCTCGGACAGGGTGGCTGGAAACACCATATATTTT; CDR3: CASSSDRVAGNTIYF
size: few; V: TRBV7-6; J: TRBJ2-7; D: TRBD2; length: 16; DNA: TGTGCCAGCAGCTTAGCCCCTAGCGGGAGTCCCAACGAGCAGTACTTC; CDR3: CASSLAPSGSPNEQYF
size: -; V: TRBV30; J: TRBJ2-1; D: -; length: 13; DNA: TGTGCCTGGAGTCCAACTACAATCGGCGAGCAGTTCTTC; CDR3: CAWSPTTIGEQFF
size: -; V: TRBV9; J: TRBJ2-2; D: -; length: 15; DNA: TGTGCCAGCAGCGTAAGGGGTCAGAACACCGGGGAGCTGTTTTTT; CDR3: CASSVRGQNTGELFF
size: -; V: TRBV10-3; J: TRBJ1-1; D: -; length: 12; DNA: TGTGCCATCTGGGCAGGGGAGACTGAAGCTTTCTTT; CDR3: CAIWAGETEAFF
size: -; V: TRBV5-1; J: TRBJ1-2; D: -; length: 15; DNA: TGCGCCAGCAGCTTGGGTGACAGTGACTTCTATGGCTACACCTTC; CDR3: CASSLGDSDFYGYTF
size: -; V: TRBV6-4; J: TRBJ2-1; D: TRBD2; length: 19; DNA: TGTGCCAGCAGTGACTCAATCGGGCTAGCGGGAGGGACCTTACCCAAGCAGTTCTTC; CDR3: CASSDSIGLAGGTLPKQFF
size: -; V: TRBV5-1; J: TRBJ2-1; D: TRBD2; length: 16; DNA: TGCGCCAGCAGCAATCCGGGACTAGCGGGGTTCAATGAGCAGTTCTTC; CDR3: CASSNPGLAGFNEQFF
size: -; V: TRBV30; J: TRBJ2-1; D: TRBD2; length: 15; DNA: TGTGCCTGGAGTGTATGGACGGGGGGGCCAGGTGAGCAGTTCTTC; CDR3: CAWSVWTGGPGEQFF
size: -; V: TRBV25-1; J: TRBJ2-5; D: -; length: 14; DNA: TGTGCCAGCAGTGATCCCAGGCTCCAAGAGACCCAGTACTTC; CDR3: CASSDPRLQETQYF
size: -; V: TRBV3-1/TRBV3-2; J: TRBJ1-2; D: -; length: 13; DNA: TGTGCCAGCAGCCATAGGCGGCACTATGGCTACACCTTC; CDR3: CASSHRRHYGYTF
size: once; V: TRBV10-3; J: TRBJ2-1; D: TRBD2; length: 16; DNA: TGTGCCATCAGTGCCCTTACTAGCGGGAGAAGCGATGAGCAGTTCTTC; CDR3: CAISALTSGRSDEQFF
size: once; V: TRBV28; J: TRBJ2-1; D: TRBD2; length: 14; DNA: TGTGCCAGCAGTTACGGTCGGGCGGGGGATGAGCAGTTCTTC; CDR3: CASSYGRAGDEQFF
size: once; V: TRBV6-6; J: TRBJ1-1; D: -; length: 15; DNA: TGTGCCAGCAGTTTCCCGACAGGACTGAACACTGAAGCTTTCTTT; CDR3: CASSFPTGLNTEAFF